The source of this T cell receptor beta chain is a study of CD8 T cells in Susac syndrome. The authors carried out high-throughput sequencing of TCR beta. They applied it to CD8+ and CD4+ T cells obtained from blood. V dropped 5 bases and J dropped 8; count of bases not matched to a gene: 6. The CDR3 spans 13 residues. When the RNA was reverse transcribed, random hexamers were used with an input of about 0.5 to 1 ug. Amplification of TCR beta CDR3 used immunoSEQ multiplex PCR across 54 Vbeta and 13 Jbeta. TCRdb used MiXCR to reprocess the immunoSEQ multiplex PCR reads, holding one entry per CDR3 protein. The table includes around 80,000 distinct CDR3 sequences, approximately 93% detected once.

The sequence came from a human donor with Susac syndrome. What was sequenced was CD8+ T cells from PBMCs. The chain employs TRBV12-3 or TRBV12-4 and TRBJ2-1, with 7 bases aligning to TRBD1. The DNA for the CDR3 is TGTGCCAGCAGTCCGAGACAGGGTCATGAGCAGTTCTTC. It encodes CASSPRQGHEQFF.